This T cell receptor beta chain came from a study of CD8 T cells in Susac syndrome. Study-level information: Of the sequenced Susac syndrome patients, six had active disease and about 8 were in remission.

Concerning this clonotype: Antigen: not known.

V shed 2 bases and J shed 3 bases, with 8 bases lying between them. The CDR3 loop spans 14 amino acids. Looked up from germline, CDR1 is SNHLY and CDR2 is FYNNEI. RNA totalling about 0.5 to 1 ug underwent reverse transcription with random hexamers. The method of amplification for TCR beta CDR3 was immunoSEQ multiplex PCR, covering 54 Vbeta and 13 Jbeta. TCRdb independently ran MiXCR on the immunoSEQ multiplex PCR reads; one entry per CDR3 protein. The sample includes about 85,000 distinct CDR3 sequences, roughly 94% of them seen just once. Study findings and constraints: There were approximately 15 Susac-specific public clones in total CD8+ repertoires and a few in CD8+ TEMRA repertoires.

The genes are TRBV2 and TRBJ1-5; D is possibly TRBD1 (5 bases). The sequence was obtained from a human donor with Susac syndrome. The sequencing input was CD8+ T cells from PBMCs. CDR3 sequence (DNA): TGTGCCAGCAGTGAAACAGGTTTCAATCAGCCCCAGCATTTT. Translated: CASSETGFNQPQHF.